The rows below give T cell receptor beta chains drawn from one sample of a study of vaccination and CD4 T cells after COVID-19. No antigen has been assigned to these receptors. TCRdb analysed the PCR reads with MiXCR anew, one entry per CDR3 protein. The table has approximately 13,000 distinct CDR3 sequences, about two fifths seen once. The sequences come from CD4+ T cells from blood, cultured in vitro, collected before SARS-CoV-2 vaccination. Every receptor here comes from a human donor who had recovered from COVID-19. Both conserved end residues are part of each CDR3. Each record gives: clone size, D gene, CDR3 length, V gene, J gene, CDR3 DNA, CDR3 protein. D genes are given only for firm matches. The size field is filled for only some rows; it gives once, few, many or a size class.

few,NA,13,TRBV20-1,TRBJ2-3,TGCAGTGCTACATCAACATTCACAGATACGCAGTATTTT,CSATSTFTDTQYF
few,NA,13,TRBV6-1,TRBJ1-1,TGTGCCAGCATCAAGGGGGGGGACACTGAAGCTTTCTTT,CASIKGGDTEAFF
NA,NA,15,TRBV14,TRBJ2-7,TGTGCCAGCAGCCAAGATTACGACAAGGTTTACGAGCAGTACTTC,CASSQDYDKVYEQYF
medium-sized,NA,16,TRBV27,TRBJ2-1,TGTGCCAGCAGTTTGTACGGGGGCGTCTCCTACAATGAGCAGTTCTTC,CASSLYGGVSYNEQFF
NA,NA,15,TRBV7-9,TRBJ1-2,TGTGCCAGCAGTTCTAAGACAGGTAGACTCGATGGCTACACCTTC,CASSSKTGRLDGYTF
NA,NA,12,TRBV7-9,TRBJ2-7,TGTGCCAGCAGCTTACAGGGCTACGAGCAGTACTTC,CASSLQGYEQYF
NA,NA,16,TRBV6-5,TRBJ1-1,TGTGCCAGCAGTTACTCTGGCGGAAGGAGGGGGACTGAAGCTTTCTTT,CASSYSGGRRGTEAFF
NA,NA,14,TRBV7-2,TRBJ1-1,TGTGCCAGCAGGGCGGGACTGATGAACACTGAAGCTTTCTTT,CASRAGLMNTEAFF
NA,NA,19,TRBV11-2,TRBJ2-7,TGTGCCAGCAGTCACCTCCGGGACAGTAGCGGGGCTAGGCCCTACGAGCAGTACTTC,CASSHLRDSSGARPYEQYF
NA,NA,14,TRBV5-6,TRBJ2-5,TGTGCCAGCAGCCCGGGACTGACCCAAGAGACCCAGTACTTC,CASSPGLTQETQYF
NA,NA,15,TRBV28,TRBJ2-2,TGTGCCAGCAGTTACCGGGCGACGAACACCGGGGAGCTGTTTTTT,CASSYRATNTGELFF
NA,TRBD1,13,TRBV20-1,TRBJ1-2,TGCAGTGCTAGACCGGGACAGGGATCTGGCTACACCTTC,CSARPGQGSGYTF
few,NA,15,TRBV15,TRBJ1-1,TGTGCCACCAGCAGAGAAAGAGGGGGGGGCACTGAAGCTTTCTTT,CATSRERGGGTEAFF
NA,NA,12,TRBV18,TRBJ2-5,TGTGCCAGCTCACCGACGAGAGAGACCCAGTACTTC,CASSPTRETQYF
few,TRBD1,14,TRBV20-1,TRBJ2-3,TGCAGTGCTAGAGATGGGACAGGGCTTCTGACGCAGTATTTT,CSARDGTGLLTQYF
NA,NA,16,TRBV6-1,TRBJ1-2,TGTGCCAGCAGGCCGGGACAAAGGAACCCTAACTATGGCTACACCTTC,CASRPGQRNPNYGYTF
NA,NA,12,TRBV6-2/TRBV6-3,TRBJ2-5,TGTGCCAGCAGTTACTCCAGGGAGACCCAGTACTTC,CASSYSRETQYF
NA,NA,16,TRBV20-1,TRBJ1-5,TGCAGTGCTAGTATCATCCGACAGATGGGCAATCAGCCCCAGCATTTT,CSASIIRQMGNQPQHF
once,NA,14,TRBV6-2/TRBV6-3,TRBJ2-6,TGTGCCAGCAGCCAGTCCCCCGAGGCCAACGTCCTGACTTTC,CASSQSPEANVLTF
NA,NA,15,TRBV6-1,TRBJ1-5,TGTGCCAGCAGTCTTTCGGACAATAGCAATCAGCCCCAGCATTTT,CASSLSDNSNQPQHF
NA,NA,16,TRBV6-2/TRBV6-3,TRBJ2-3,TGTGCCAGCAGTCCCGCTCTGACTAAAATCACAGATACGCAGTATTTT,CASSPALTKITDTQYF
medium-sized,NA,14,TRBV20-1,TRBJ1-2,TGCAGTGCTAGAAAGACCGGGACGAGGTATGGCTACACCTTC,CSARKTGTRYGYTF
few,NA,13,TRBV24-1,TRBJ1-1,TGTGCCACCAGTGATCCCCCGAGTAATGAAGCTTTCTTT,CATSDPPSNEAFF
NA,NA,12,TRBV6-2/TRBV6-3,TRBJ1-2,TGTGCCAGCAGTCTCGGATTGGAAGGCTACACCTTC,CASSLGLEGYTF
few,NA,13,TRBV15,TRBJ2-5,TGTGCCACCAGCAGACTAGCGAAAGAGACCCAGTACTTC,CATSRLAKETQYF
few,NA,13,TRBV6-1,TRBJ1-1,TGTGCCAGCGGGAGGGGAAGGGACACTGAAGCTTTCTTT,CASGRGRDTEAFF
few,TRBD1,15,TRBV11-2,TRBJ2-7,TGTGCCAGCAGCTTCGGGACAGGGGGCTACTACGAGCAGTACTTC,CASSFGTGGYYEQYF
few,NA,14,TRBV19,TRBJ1-2,TGTGCCAGTAGTACCCAGGATCGGGCTTATGGCTACACCTTC,CASSTQDRAYGYTF
NA,NA,13,TRBV6-2/TRBV6-3,TRBJ2-7,TGTGCCAGCAGCCACGGAACCTCGTACGAGCAGTACTTC,CASSHGTSYEQYF
once,TRBD1,14,TRBV19,TRBJ2-7,TGTGCCAGTAGCCCGGGACAGGTATCCTACGAGCAGTACTTC,CASSPGQVSYEQYF
NA,TRBD2,14,TRBV25-1,TRBJ2-7,TGTGCCAGCTCGAACCCGGGACTAGCGAACGAGCAGTACTTC,CASSNPGLANEQYF
NA,NA,16,TRBV19,TRBJ2-1,TGTGCCAGTAGTGATCCCGGGGGGCCCCTTGGGAATGAGCAGTTCTTC,CASSDPGGPLGNEQFF
NA,NA,15,TRBV15,TRBJ1-1,TGTGCCACCAGCAGGAGGGTGGTTGAGAACACTGAAGCTTTCTTT,CATSRRVVENTEAFF
NA,NA,14,TRBV29-1,TRBJ1-2,TGCAGCGTTGTTCGGCGAGGAAAGTGGAATGGCTACACCTTC,CSVVRRGKWNGYTF
NA,TRBD1,13,TRBV20-1,TRBJ2-1,TGCAGTGTTGACCAGGGGGCGCGCGATGAGCAGTTCTTC,CSVDQGARDEQFF
NA,NA,16,TRBV6-1,TRBJ1-5,TGTGCCAGCAGCCCTATCCCCGGACGGGTTAATCAGCCCCAGCATTTT,CASSPIPGRVNQPQHF
NA,TRBD2,15,TRBV20-1,TRBJ2-1,TGCAGTCTTAGGGGATGGACTAGCGCCTACAATGAGCAGTTCTTC,CSLRGWTSAYNEQFF
NA,NA,13,TRBV7-2,TRBJ2-7,TGTGCCAGCAGCTTAGTAGCGCGGGACGAGCAGTACTTC,CASSLVARDEQYF
NA,TRBD2,15,TRBV20-1,TRBJ2-3,TGCAGTGCTAGCTCTAGCGGGGGGGGCACAGATACGCAGTATTTT,CSASSSGGGTDTQYF
few,NA,14,TRBV2,TRBJ1-5,TGTGCCAGCAGTGAAGCGCAATTGGGAGGGCCCCAGCATTTT,CASSEAQLGGPQHF
NA,NA,12,TRBV20-1,TRBJ2-5,TGCAGTGCTGAACAGGTTCAAGAGACCCAGTACTTC,CSAEQVQETQYF
few,TRBD1,16,TRBV14,TRBJ1-1,TGTGCCAGCAGCCAAGATTTAGGGACAGTGAACACTGAAGCTTTCTTT,CASSQDLGTVNTEAFF
NA,TRBD2,16,TRBV7-8,TRBJ2-5,TGTGCCAGCAGCTTAGAACTAGCGGGGGGGCGGGAGACCCAGTACTTC,CASSLELAGGRETQYF
few,NA,18,TRBV20-1,TRBJ1-1,TGCAGTGCTAGAGTTCCGCCAAGAGGCATACTCCCCAACGCTGAAGCTTTCTTT,CSARVPPRGILPNAEAFF
NA,NA,12,TRBV6-1,TRBJ1-1,TGTGCCAGCACCGACTATGGGACTGAAGCTTTCTTT,CASTDYGTEAFF
few,TRBD1,14,TRBV6-1,TRBJ2-6,TGTGCCAGCAGGACAGGGAATGGGGCCAACGTCCTGACTTTC,CASRTGNGANVLTF